The present TCR beta chain was sequenced within a study of blood T cell repertoires in COVID-19. Study-level information: Samples taken during acute and convalescent COVID-19 were collected in the United States, Italy and Spain. The cDNA or gDNA used as material had been derived from T cells, B-cell-depleted T cells, or PBMCs.

After removal of 2 bases from V and 5 bases from J, the junction contained 8 bases not matched to a gene. The CDR3 loop spans 16 amino acids. Per the germline V gene, CDR1 is MNHEY and CDR2 is SVGEGT. Per the original methods: Quantification of nucleated cells was approximated via reference gene primer amplification. Sequencing used immunoSEQ multiplex PCR; TCRdb keeps in-frame clones, though not all of them. V and J calls and clone size are those listed in that table; D and trimming were worked out from the DNA. In the table there are about 140,000 clones, over 65% of which are singletons. The sequence derives from a woman of 80 years or more with active or convalescent COVID-19. The sequencing sample was made of peripheral blood. The V gene is TRBV6-2 or TRBV6-3, the J gene TRBJ2-1, with 8 bases matching TRBD2. CDR3 DNA sequence: TGTGCCAGCAGTTACGGTCGGGGGGGCATCGACAATGAGCAGTTCTTC. Protein sequence: CASSYGRGGIDNEQFF.